These T cell receptor beta chains were read from a single sample in a study of T cell repertoires in cytomegalovirus infection. TCRdb reprocessed the reads via MiXCR and lists one record per CDR3 protein. Of 100,000 to 150,000 distinct CDR3 sequences listed, around 32% were seen once; the top ten hold 58%. Their recognized antigens are unknown. This material consisted of CD8+ T cells from cultured PBMCs, taken from culture after CMV antigen stimulation. The receptors derive from a human donor in good health (CMV status not recorded). Some clones in this sample may be carry-over from other donors' samples. The CDR3 runs from the conserved cysteine through the conserved F or W. The D gene is left open where the match is weak. Clone size is given for some rows only: seen once, a few or many times, or a class if the clone is expanded.

j_call,clone_size,v_call,d_call,cdr3_length,cdr3_aa,cdr3_nt
TRBJ1-1,NA,TRBV20-1,NA,13,CSARDSVATEAFF,TGCAGTGCTAGAGATTCGGTGGCCACTGAAGCTTTCTTT
TRBJ1-4,NA,TRBV4-1,TRBD1,15,CASSQDQTGSAKLFF,TGCGCCAGCAGCCAAGATCAGACAGGGTCCGCAAAACTGTTTTTT
TRBJ1-1,NA,TRBV7-2,NA,16,CASSLARAAKNTEAFF,TGTGCCAGCAGCTTAGCCAGGGCAGCGAAGAACACTGAAGCTTTCTTT
TRBJ1-2,NA,TRBV20-1,NA,15,CSAHTTGVLDYGYTF,TGCAGTGCCCACACTACGGGGGTTTTGGACTATGGCTACACCTTC
TRBJ2-4,NA,TRBV7-4,TRBD2,16,CASSSFTGGPRDIQYF,TGTGCCAGCAGCTCCTTCACGGGGGGGCCTAGGGACATTCAGTACTTC
TRBJ2-7,NA,TRBV6-6,NA,15,CASSYGQGYGYEQYF,TGTGCCAGCAGTTACGGCCAGGGGTATGGGTACGAGCAGTACTTC
TRBJ2-3,few,TRBV12-3/TRBV12-4,NA,15,CASSFGGGATDTQYF,TGTGCCAGCAGTTTCGGAGGGGGAGCCACAGATACGCAGTATTTT
TRBJ1-2,NA,TRBV20-1,NA,19,CSARDVGMAPATSNYGYTF,TGCAGTGCTAGAGACGTAGGGATGGCCCCAGCAACTTCTAACTATGGCTACACCTTC
TRBJ2-1,many,TRBV7-6,NA,15,CASTPGTGLYNEQFF,TGTGCCAGCACCCCCGGGACTGGGCTATACAATGAGCAGTTCTTC
TRBJ1-1,NA,TRBV6-2/TRBV6-3,NA,14,CASSYGIMNTEAFF,TGTGCCAGCAGTTACGGGATTATGAACACTGAAGCTTTCTTT
TRBJ1-2,NA,TRBV10-3,NA,17,CAISESLSPRGQVAYTF,TGTGCCATCAGTGAGTCGCTTTCCCCCAGAGGGCAAGTAGCGTACACCTTC
TRBJ2-7,NA,TRBV19,TRBD1,13,CASSSSRGLEQYF,TGTGCCAGCTCTTCGTCTAGGGGGCTCGAGCAGTACTTC
TRBJ1-6,NA,TRBV6-5,NA,17,CASSEAASRPYNSPLHF,TGTGCCAGCAGCGAAGCGGCGAGTCGACCCTATAATTCACCCCTCCACTTT
TRBJ1-2,few,TRBV6-5,NA,16,CASRYQFDRGGYGYTF,TGTGCCAGCCGATATCAATTCGATCGGGGAGGCTATGGCTACACCTTC
TRBJ2-1,NA,TRBV27,TRBD1,14,CASSRRQGAQEQFF,TGTGCCAGCAGCCGAAGACAGGGGGCGCAGGAGCAGTTCTTC
TRBJ2-7,NA,TRBV3-1,TRBD2,20,CASSQVSLLAGGRSGNEQYF,TGTGCCAGCAGCCAAGTTTCCCTTCTAGCGGGGGGACGGAGCGGGAACGAGCAGTACTTC
TRBJ2-1,few,TRBV27,NA,15,CASRPTETRDNEQFF,TGTGCCAGCAGACCCACCGAGACCAGGGACAATGAGCAGTTCTTC
TRBJ2-1,NA,TRBV7-3,NA,13,CASSPRLVNEQFF,TGTGCCAGCAGCCCTCGACTAGTCAATGAGCAGTTCTTC
TRBJ1-2,few,TRBV15,NA,13,CATSPDFNYGYTF,TGTGCCACCAGCCCGGACTTTAACTATGGCTACACCTTC
TRBJ2-7,few,TRBV6-6,TRBD1,17,CASSYSSLGTGIYEQYF,TGTGCCAGCAGTTACTCGTCCCTAGGGACAGGGATCTACGAGCAGTACTTC
TRBJ2-3,NA,TRBV12-3/TRBV12-4,NA,17,CASSLSLGAQSTDTQYF,TGTGCCAGCAGTCTCTCCCTGGGGGCCCAAAGCACAGATACGCAGTATTTT
TRBJ1-1,NA,TRBV6-5,NA,13,CASRPRQSAEAFF,TGTGCCAGCAGACCTCGACAGTCTGCTGAAGCTTTCTTT
TRBJ2-2,many,TRBV6-1,NA,12,CASISLTGELFF,TGTGCCAGCATCTCTCTCACCGGGGAGCTGTTTTTT
TRBJ1-2,many,TRBV10-3,NA,15,CAISEQGVGGYGYTF,TGTGCCATCAGTGAGCAAGGAGTAGGAGGCTATGGCTACACCTTC
TRBJ2-1,few,TRBV7-8,NA,16,CASSSGAGPGYNEQFF,TGTGCCAGCAGCTCCGGAGCAGGACCGGGATACAATGAGCAGTTCTTC
TRBJ1-1,few,TRBV20-1,NA,16,CSAREGGKLFRAEAFF,TGCAGTGCTAGAGAAGGAGGGAAGTTGTTTCGAGCTGAAGCTTTCTTT
TRBJ2-7,few,TRBV12-3/TRBV12-4,NA,14,CASSLAGLRLEQYF,TGTGCCAGCAGTTTAGCGGGACTCCGGCTCGAGCAGTACTTC
TRBJ2-1,NA,TRBV11-3,NA,14,CASSSRDTYNEQFF,TGTGCCAGCAGCTCCCGGGACACTTACAATGAGCAGTTCTTC
TRBJ2-3,NA,TRBV6-2/TRBV6-3,TRBD2,14,CASSLTSGTDTQYF,TGTGCCAGCAGCCTGACTAGCGGCACAGATACGCAGTATTTT
TRBJ1-2,many,TRBV6-1,NA,16,CASSEWKGRDDYGYTF,TGTGCCAGCAGTGAATGGAAGGGCAGGGATGACTATGGCTACACCTTC
TRBJ1-2,once,TRBV9,TRBD1,16,CASSVDGTGGGYGYTF,TGTGCCAGCAGCGTAGATGGGACAGGGGGTGGCTATGGCTACACCTTC
TRBJ2-5,few,TRBV6-1,TRBD1,14,CASRPWTGGETQYF,TGTGCCAGCAGGCCCTGGACAGGCGGGGAGACCCAGTACTTC
TRBJ2-1,many,TRBV7-2,NA,15,CASSAWWGTYNEQFF,TGTGCCAGCAGCGCCTGGTGGGGTACCTACAATGAGCAGTTCTTC
TRBJ1-4,NA,TRBV7-8,NA,16,CASSPKLGGRGEKLFF,TGTGCCAGCAGCCCCAAGCTCGGAGGGCGCGGTGAAAAACTGTTTTTT
TRBJ2-7,few,TRBV7-6,NA,12,CASMSGSYEQYF,TGTGCCAGCATGTCAGGGTCCTACGAGCAGTACTTC
TRBJ2-1,few,TRBV6-1,NA,16,CASSATFERAYNEQFF,TGTGCCAGCAGTGCCACTTTTGAGCGGGCCTACAATGAGCAGTTCTTC
TRBJ2-1,NA,TRBV12-5,TRBD2,19,CASGLWAGTSSDSYNEQFF,TGTGCTAGTGGTTTGTGGGCCGGGACTAGCTCCGACTCCTACAATGAGCAGTTCTTC
TRBJ2-1,NA,TRBV5-4,TRBD1,14,CASSAQDRGSEQFF,TGTGCCAGCAGCGCCCAGGACAGGGGCAGTGAGCAGTTCTTC
TRBJ1-1,NA,TRBV19,NA,16,CASSIRGVGANTEAFF,TGTGCCAGTAGTATCAGAGGTGTGGGGGCGAACACTGAAGCTTTCTTT
TRBJ1-2,NA,TRBV29-1,TRBD1,14,CSVVTGAPNYGYTF,TGCAGCGTTGTCACAGGGGCGCCAAACTATGGCTACACCTTC
TRBJ1-2,NA,TRBV12-3/TRBV12-4,TRBD1,15,CASSDTGTGGSGYTF,TGTGCCAGCAGTGATACCGGGACAGGGGGGAGTGGCTACACCTTC
TRBJ2-1,once,TRBV19,NA,13,CASSQGGLSEQFF,TGTGCCAGTAGTCAGGGGGGGCTCTCTGAGCAGTTCTTC
TRBJ2-1,NA,TRBV7-9,TRBD2,14,CASSNIAGGNEQFF,TGTGCCAGCAGCAATATAGCGGGGGGGAATGAGCAGTTCTTC
TRBJ1-1,NA,TRBV5-4,NA,15,CASTGVGGLGTEAFF,TGTGCCAGCACCGGCGTCGGGGGGCTAGGGACTGAAGCTTTCTTT
TRBJ1-2,NA,TRBV10-3,NA,16,CAITKDSTLASYGYTF,TGTGCCATCACTAAGGACAGTACCCTAGCCTCCTATGGCTACACCTTC
TRBJ1-4,many,TRBV12-3/TRBV12-4,NA,14,CASSATGPNEKLFF,TGTGCCAGCAGCGCGACAGGTCCAAATGAAAAACTGTTTTTT
TRBJ2-2,NA,TRBV5-6,TRBD1,15,CASTRTGLNTGELFF,TGTGCCAGCACAAGGACAGGGTTGAACACCGGGGAGCTGTTTTTT
TRBJ1-1,NA,TRBV12-3/TRBV12-4,TRBD1,14,CASNGQVMNTEAFF,TGTGCCAGCAACGGACAGGTGATGAACACTGAAGCTTTCTTT
TRBJ1-1,once,TRBV6-2/TRBV6-3,NA,12,CACRRGNAEAFF,TGTGCCTGTCGGAGGGGGAACGCTGAAGCTTTCTTT
TRBJ2-5,NA,TRBV19,TRBD1,13,CASRGQGYETQYF,TGTGCCAGTAGAGGACAGGGATACGAGACCCAGTACTTC
TRBJ2-5,NA,TRBV7-8,TRBD2,16,CASSFGRAGARETQYF,TGTGCCAGCAGCTTCGGGCGAGCGGGGGCGCGAGAGACCCAGTACTTC
TRBJ1-1,NA,TRBV7-8,TRBD1,16,CASSLVGQGGNTEAFF,TGTGCCAGCAGCTTAGTGGGACAGGGGGGGAACACTGAAGCTTTCTTT
TRBJ2-7,NA,TRBV7-9,TRBD1,15,CASSPRTGRIYEQYF,TGTGCCAGCAGCCCGAGGACAGGGCGAATTTACGAGCAGTACTTC
TRBJ1-5,once,TRBV6-1,NA,13,CASSGSSNQPQHF,TGTGCCAGCAGTGGCAGTAGCAATCAGCCCCAGCATTTT
TRBJ1-1,NA,TRBV18,TRBD1,16,CASSPPTGAVDTEAFF,TGTGCCAGCTCACCCCCGACAGGGGCTGTGGACACTGAAGCTTTCTTT
TRBJ1-3,NA,TRBV7-6,NA,18,CASSPFGGGGMTGNTIYF,TGTGCCAGCAGCCCATTCGGCGGCGGGGGGATGACTGGAAACACCATATATTTT
TRBJ2-7,few,TRBV7-8,TRBD2,16,CASSPPRGGFSYEQYF,TGTGCCAGCAGCCCCCCCCGGGGGGGATTCTCCTACGAGCAGTACTTC
TRBJ2-3,many,TRBV7-6,NA,15,CASSLAGAGTDTQYF,TGTGCCAGCAGCTTGGCGGGGGCCGGTACAGATACGCAGTATTTT
TRBJ1-5,NA,TRBV6-2/TRBV6-3,NA,15,CASSHSETWDQPQHF,TGTGCCAGCAGCCACTCTGAGACGTGGGATCAGCCCCAGCATTTT
TRBJ1-1,few,TRBV4-1,NA,15,CASSHPPHSNTEAFF,TGCGCCAGCAGCCACCCCCCACACTCGAACACTGAAGCTTTCTTT